The 6 T cell receptor beta chains below come from one sample, sequenced in a study of blood T cell repertoires in COVID-19. Only in-frame clones appear in the TCRdb table, and some are missing; sequencing was by immunoSEQ multiplex PCR. In the table there are almost 100,000 clones, about 89% of which are singletons. Sequencing was performed on peripheral blood. These receptors all stem from a man between 45 and 60 years old with acute or convalescent COVID-19.

The chain joins TRBV19 to TRBJ1-1, with D possibly matching TRBD1 (6 bases). The CDR3 is 12 amino acids. Germline CDR1 reads LNHDA; CDR2 reads SQIVND (reference sequence). The V gene lost 6 bases and the J gene lost 5 bases, with 10 bases spanning the gap. CDR3 sequence (DNA): TGTGCCAGTAGGTTTCAGGGGACTGAAGCTTTCTTT. Protein: CASRFQGTEAFF.

The gene calls are TRBV19 and TRBJ1-1; 7 nucleotides line up with TRBD1. Germline lookup yields CDR1 LNHDA and CDR2 SQIVND (reference sequence). The CDR3 extends over 15 amino acids. Trimming took 5 bases from V and 5 from J; bases not matched to a gene: 11. The CDR3 nucleotides read TGTGCCAGTAGTTTACAGGGGACGGGGTATACTGAAGCTTTCTTT. Encoded protein: CASSLQGTGYTEAFF.

The rearrangement links TRBV7-8 to TRBJ1-2; 7 nucleotides agree with TRBD1. The CDR3 consists of 13 residues. With 5 bases clipped from V and 3 bases from J, the junction kept 3 bases outside the gene matches. The V gene's germline CDR1 is SGHVS and CDR2 FQNEAQ. CDR3 sequence reads: CASSVQGYYGYTF. CDR3 nucleotide sequence: TGTGCCAGCAGCGTACAGGGGTACTATGGCTACACCTTC.

The gene calls are TRBV13 and TRBJ2-7; D is possibly TRBD2 (5 bases). Germline CDR1 reads PRHDT; CDR2 reads FYEKMQ (reference sequence). Trimming shortened V by 2 bases and J by 7 bases, and 9 bases separated the two germline ends. CDR3 length: 12 residues. The DNA for the CDR3 is TGTGCCAGCAGCTTAACGAGGAGGGAGCAGTACTTC. Its translation is CASSLTRREQYF.

The CDR3 DNA follows: TGTGCCAGCAGCTTAGAGGACTTGACCTACAATGAGCAGTTCTTC. Its protein is CASSLEDLTYNEQFF. The chain employs TRBV7-6 and TRBJ2-1, with TRBD2 as a possible D gene (5 bases). V lost 1 base and J 2 bases, leaving 9 bases between the germline ends. Germline loops: CDR1 SGHVS, CDR2 FNYEAQ. The CDR3 loop spans 15 amino acids.

CDR3 amino acids: CSALTGDTSGANVLTF. CDR3 bases: TGCAGCGCTTTGACAGGGGATACATCTGGGGCCAACGTCCTGACTTTC. The chain joins TRBV29-1 to TRBJ2-6; TRBD1 aligns across 8 bases. The germline V gene has CDR1 SQVTM and CDR2 ANQGSEA. This CDR3 has 16 amino acids. Trimming cost V 7 bases and J 1 base; bases outside gene matches: 9.